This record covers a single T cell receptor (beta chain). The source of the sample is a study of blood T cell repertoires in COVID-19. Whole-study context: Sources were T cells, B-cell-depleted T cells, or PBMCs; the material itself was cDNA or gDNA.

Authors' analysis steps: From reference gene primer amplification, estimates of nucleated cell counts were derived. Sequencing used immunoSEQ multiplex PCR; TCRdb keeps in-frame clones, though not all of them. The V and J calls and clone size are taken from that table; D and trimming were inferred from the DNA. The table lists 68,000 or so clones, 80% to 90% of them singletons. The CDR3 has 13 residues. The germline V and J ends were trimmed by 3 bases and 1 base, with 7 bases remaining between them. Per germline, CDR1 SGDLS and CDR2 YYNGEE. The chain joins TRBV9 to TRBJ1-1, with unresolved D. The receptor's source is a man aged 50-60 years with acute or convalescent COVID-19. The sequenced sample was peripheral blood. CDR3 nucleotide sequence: TGTGCCAGCAGCGAGACACCGAACACTGAAGCTTTCTTT. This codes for CASSETPNTEAFF.